This T cell receptor (beta chain) was documented in a study of cytomegalovirus exposure and HLA in healthy donors. Points from the study as a whole: For presence/absence analyses, sequencing depth was assumed to be roughly uniform across donors. According to reports, the classifier identified cytomegalovirus status with high specificity and sensitivity. TCR beta sequences reportedly predicted the HLA-A and HLA-B alleles of most subjects accurately.

V lost 5 bases to trimming and J lost 8 bases; unmatched junction nucleotides: 10. This CDR3 has 17 amino acids. Germline V gives CDR1 LNHDA, CDR2 SQIVND (reference sequence). In the case of this clone: The antigen remains undetermined.

The PCR used 60 Vbeta and 13 Jbeta primers. Clones were sequenced by immunoSEQ multiplex PCR, and TCRdb holds only the in-frame ones, with some missing. The repertoire consists of 150,000 to 200,000 clones, with approximately 82% occurring once and the leading ten covering around 8.3%. The gene calls are TRBV19 and TRBJ2-1, with 15 bases fitting TRBD2. This clonotype originated in a woman aged 40 to 50 in good health and CMV-seropositive. Sequenced material: PBMCs. The CDR3 nucleotides read TGTGCCAGTAGTGAGGGACTAGCGGGAGGTGTGTGGGATGAGCAGTTCTTC. Translating it yields CASSEGLAGGVWDEQFF.